A single sample gave rise to the 18 T cell receptor beta chains below, sequenced in a study of blood T cell repertoires in COVID-19. Sequencing used immunoSEQ multiplex PCR; TCRdb keeps in-frame clones, though not all of them. The data show 170,000 or so clones, approximately 90% seen once. Sequencing was carried out using peripheral blood. Every receptor here comes from a man aged 45-60 years with acute or convalescent COVID-19.

This chain uses TRBV7-3 with TRBJ1-6, with D perhaps TRBD1 (5 bases). The ends were cut back, 5 bases at V and 5 bases at J, with 16 bases in the middle. Germline V CDR1 and CDR2: SGHTA, FQGTGA. The CDR3 has 16 residues. The CDR3 coding sequence is TGTGCCAGCAGCCCAAATGGGGCAGCGAATAATTCACCCCTCCACTTT. Amino acid sequence: CASSPNGAANNSPLHF.

The CDR3 spells CASSLGGLAGGMDEQYF. Written as DNA, the CDR3 is TGTGCCAGCAGCTTAGGGGGACTAGCGGGAGGGATGGACGAGCAGTACTTC. This sequence joins TRBV13 and TRBJ2-7, with TRBD2 matching 16 bases. The ends lost 0 bases at V and 5 bases at J; junction bases unmatched: 4. The CDR3 runs to 17 residues. The germline gives CDR1 PRHDT, CDR2 FYEKMQ (reference sequence).

J is TRBJ2-3 and V is TRBV9, with 8 nucleotides matching TRBD2. There are 16 residues in the CDR3. Trimming at V came to 4 bases and at J to 6 bases, leaving 13 bases not matched to a gene. Germline CDR1 SGDLS, CDR2 YYNGEE. CDR3 amino acids: CASSPTSAQIPDTQYF. The CDR3 coding sequence is TGTGCCAGCAGCCCGACTAGCGCCCAAATCCCCGATACGCAGTATTTT.

The V call is TRBV14, the J call TRBJ2-5; 11 bases are shared with TRBD2. In germline, CDR1 is SGHDN, CDR2 FVKESK. The CDR3 is 17 amino acids. J gave up 0 bases and V 4 bases, and 7 bases lay outside the gene matches. The CDR3 sequence: CASSLPGLAAYQETQYF. The CDR3 nucleotides are TGTGCCAGCAGCCTCCCGGGACTAGCGGCGTACCAAGAGACCCAGTACTTC.

V and J are TRBV7-2 and TRBJ2-2, with D tentatively TRBD2 (5 bases). The CDR3 spans 13 residues. The V gene lost 7 bases and the J gene lost 3 bases, with 9 bases spanning the gap. Looked up from germline, CDR1 is SGHTA and CDR2 is FQGNSA. The CDR3 spells CASNRGDTGELFF. As DNA, the CDR3 is TGTGCCAGCAACCGGGGAGACACCGGGGAGCTGTTTTTT.

V and J are TRBV3-1 (or the pseudogene TRBV3-2) and TRBJ1-3, with D tentatively TRBD1 (6 bases). V shed 0 bases and J shed 7 bases, with 13 bases lying between them. Germline assignment: CDR1 LGHDT and CDR2 YNNKEL (reference sequence). CDR3 length: 15 residues. This CDR3 is CASSQDWQGWNTIYF. The DNA of the CDR3 is TGTGCCAGCAGCCAAGATTGGCAGGGGTGGAACACCATATATTTT.

This clone was counted a few times. V is TRBV6-1 and J is TRBJ1-4; 7 bases are shared with TRBD1. Germline V CDR1 and CDR2: MNHNS, SASEGT. The junction had 9 bases not matched to a gene; V was cut back by 2 bases and J by 3 bases. The CDR3 consists of 17 residues. The CDR3 DNA sequence: TGTGCCAGCAGTGAAAGGCCAGGGGGTTCGTCTAATGAAAAACTGTTTTTT. Its protein product is CASSERPGGSSNEKLFF.

The count of this clone is one. The chain couples TRBV28 to TRBJ2-3, with 8 bases aligning to TRBD2. Losses at the gene ends were 6 bases for V and 7 bases for J; bases not matched to a gene: 18. The CDR3 is 17 amino acids. The germline V gene encodes CDR1 MDHEN and CDR2 SYDVKM. The CDR3 reads CASRGWASGSSRHTQYF. The CDR3 DNA reads TGTGCCAGCAGGGGATGGGCTAGCGGGTCGAGTAGGCATACGCAGTATTTT.

This chain links TRBV27 with TRBJ1-2; 12 bases map to TRBD1. Germline V CDR1 and CDR2: MNHEY, SMNVEV (reference sequence). The CDR3 extends over 16 amino acids. V was clipped by 5 bases and J by 4 bases; unmatched bases: 8. The CDR3 loop reads CASSPLGQGAGYGYTF. The CDR3, as DNA: TGTGCCAGCAGTCCTCTGGGACAGGGGGCTGGCTATGGCTACACCTTC.

V and J are TRBV21-1 and TRBJ1-2; the D call in the table, TRBD1, was not verified against the DNA. TRBV21-1 corresponds to a pseudogene. This CDR3 spans 18 amino acids. CDR3 residues: CASSLRADRGCPGYGYTF. The DNA for the CDR3 is TGTGCCAGCAGCCTCCGCGCGGACAGGGGGTGTCCCGGCTATGGCTACACCTTC.

The chain is built from TRBV3-1 (or the pseudogene TRBV3-2) and TRBJ2-7; 10 nucleotides agree with TRBD1. V gave up 3 bases and J gave up 6 bases; unmatched junction bases: 8. The CDR3 loop spans 15 amino acids. CDR1 is LGHDT, CDR2 YNNKEL, per germline (reference sequence). CDR3 sequence: CASSHRDRGDIEQYV. DNA for the CDR3: TGTGCCAGCAGCCATAGGGACAGGGGTGACATCGAGCAGTACGTC.

About this clone itself: Within the sample, other DNA sequences also encode this same CDR3. This chain joins TRBV11-2 and TRBJ1-2; D is possibly TRBD1 (5 bases). CDR1 and CDR2 from the germline V gene are SGHAT and FQNNGV. V was trimmed by 0 bases and J by 8 bases, leaving 10 bases between them. This CDR3 is 13 amino acids long. The CDR3 DNA reads TGTGCCAGCAGCTTAGATCTCACAGGAGGCTACACCTTC. Its translation is CASSLDLTGGYTF.

This chain joins TRBV29-1 and TRBJ1-3, with 7 bases fitting TRBD1. The CDR3 runs to 13 residues. Germline V CDR1 and CDR2: SQVTM, ANQGSEA. The V and J ends lost 4 bases and 3 bases, in that order; junction bases with no gene match: 3. The DNA for the CDR3 is TGCAGCGTTGCTTGGACAGGTGGAAACACCATATATTTT. It encodes CSVAWTGGNTIYF. Full variable domain (rest looked up from reference TRBV29-1 and TRBJ1-3): SAVISQKPSRDICQRGTSLTIQCQVDSQVTMMFWYRQQPGQSLTLIATANQGSEATYESGFVIDKFPISRPNLTFSTLTVSNMSPEDSSIYLCSVAWTGGNTIYFGEGSWLTVV.

The chain has TRBV7-9 and TRBJ2-2, with TRBD1 as a possible D gene (5 bases). The CDR3 is made up of 14 amino acids. V gave up 3 bases and J gave up 5 bases, with 10 bases separating them. From germline, CDR1 is SEHNR and CDR2 FQNEAQ (reference sequence). Here the CDR3 reads CASSFQGRTGELFF. CDR3 nucleotide sequence: TGTGCCAGCAGCTTTCAGGGCAGGACCGGGGAGCTGTTTTTT.

The CDR3 DNA sequence: TGCAGCGTTGAAAACGGGGATGGCTACACCTTC. Its protein is CSVENGDGYTF. This chain connects TRBV29-1 to TRBJ1-2; D is uncertain. CDR3 length: 11 residues. Between the trimmed V and J ends, which lost 2 bases and 6 bases, there was a span of 7 bases. CDR1 SQVTM and CDR2 ANQGSEA come from the germline V gene. The whole variable domain, filled in from reference TRBV29-1 and TRBJ1-2, reads SAVISQKPSRDICQRGTSLTIQCQVDSQVTMMFWYRQQPGQSLTLIATANQGSEATYESGFVIDKFPISRPNLTFSTLTVSNMSPEDSSIYLCSVENGDGYTFGSGTRLTVV.

The table lists this clone with a few counts. The chain recombines TRBV10-3 with TRBJ2-7; D unclear. The CDR3 length is 12 residues. The germline V gene has CDR1 ENHRY and CDR2 SYGVKD. Trimming pared 5 bases from V and 5 bases from J, leaving 10 bases between. CDR3 residues: CAISLVADEQYF. DNA of the CDR3: TGTGCCATCAGTCTAGTGGCTGACGAGCAGTACTTC.

This chain connects TRBV28 to TRBJ1-2; D gene ambiguous. The CDR3 spans 13 residues. Per the germline V gene, CDR1 is MDHEN and CDR2 is SYDVKM. Trimming stripped 7 bases from V and 4 bases from J, with 13 bases between. For the CDR3, the DNA is TGTGCCAGCACCCCTTTGGCGGGCTATGGCTACACCTTC. Its translation: CASTPLAGYGYTF.

The chain recombines TRBV4-3 with TRBJ1-1; D not resolved. This CDR3 has 16 residues. Deletions cut 0 bases from V and 4 bases from J, with 15 bases between. Germline V gene lookup returns CDR1 LGHNA and CDR2 YSLEER. The chain's CDR3 is CASSQDWSKPSTEAFF. The CDR3 nucleotides are TGCGCCAGCAGCCAAGATTGGTCAAAACCGAGCACTGAAGCTTTCTTT.